Following are 19 T cell receptor beta chains from one sample sequenced in a study of tumor-infiltrating lymphocytes in primary liver carcinoma. A primer in the constant region served to generate TCR beta cDNA from roughly 550 ng of total RNA. TCR beta libraries came from three nested multiplex PCR rounds using slightly modified ARM-PCR. Running roughly 10 cycles apiece, the first two PCR rounds relied on TRBV1-TRBV30 forward primers together with a C-beta reverse primer. MiXCR, run by TCRdb on the multiplex PCR reads, gives a single entry per CDR3 protein. The sample contains approximately 190,000 distinct CDR3 sequences, about 82% of which appear only once. Unsorted bulk tissue of about 18-34 mg yielded co-extracted RNA and DNA. Input material: tumor tissue from primary liver carcinoma. These receptors were collected from a man between 35 and 55 years old with primary liver carcinoma and hepatitis B virus infection.

This clonotype was seen once. The chain employs TRBV6-2 or TRBV6-3 and TRBJ1-5; weak D call: TRBD1 (5 bases). This CDR3 has 14 residues. Trimming removed 9 bases at V and 5 bases at J, with 17 bases between. Germline values: CDR1 MNHEY, CDR2 SVGEGT. CDR3 amino acids: CASTMMKGDQPQHF. Here the CDR3 DNA reads TGTGCCAGTACCATGATGAAAGGGGATCAGCCCCAGCATTTT.

Concerning this clonotype itself: A read error may produce the germline difference seen at one junction end. The chain uses TRBV11-2 and TRBJ2-7; possibly TRBD1 or TRBD2 for D (6 bases each). The DNA end lines up better with TRBJ2-1; the J call may be wrong. The CDR3 is 12 residues long. Germline CDR1 reads SGHAT; CDR2 reads FQNNGV. DNA of the CDR3: TGTACCAGCAGTACCGGGGGCTACGAGCAGTTCTTC. Amino acid sequence: CTSSTGGYEQFF.

Of note for this clonotype: At one end, the junction sequence differs from germline, possibly due to a read error. The chain carries TRBV6-6 and TRBJ2-1; 9 nucleotides agree with TRBD1. From germline, CDR1 is MNHNY and CDR2 SVGAGI (reference sequence). This CDR3 is built from 14 residues. CDR3 protein: CTSRSPGQGYEQLF. The CDR3 DNA is TGTACCAGCAGGAGTCCGGGACAGGGATATGAGCAGCTCTTC.

Concerning this clonotype itself: At one end, the junction sequence differs from germline, possibly due to a read error. V and J are TRBV12-3 or TRBV12-4 and TRBJ1-2, with D possibly being TRBD1 (5 bases). The CDR3 has 13 residues. This CDR3 is CVSTSQGGVGYTF. In DNA, the CDR3 is TGTGTCAGCACCTCCCAGGGCGGCGTTGGCTACACCTTC.

This rearrangement joins TRBV28 to TRBJ1-3; D possibly corresponds to TRBD1 (5 bases). From germline, CDR1 is MDHEN and CDR2 SYDVKM. V dropped 8 bases and J dropped 3 bases, with 17 bases sitting between them. The CDR3 length is 15 residues. CDR3 protein: CASLSLAGSGNTIYF. For the CDR3, the DNA is TGTGCCAGCCTCTCCCTGGCAGGGAGTGGAAACACCATATATTTT.

The chain has TRBV14 and TRBJ2-1, with TRBD2 as a possible D gene (5 bases). The V end lost 5 bases, the J end lost 6 bases, and 20 bases lay between the germline ends. This CDR3 comprises 16 residues. Germline loops: CDR1 SGHDN, CDR2 FVKESK. This CDR3 is CASSAVSGWVTNEQFF. The CDR3 nucleotides read TGTGCCAGCAGCGCCGTATCGGGATGGGTAACCAATGAGCAGTTCTTC.

This clonotype was observed a single time. The junction shows a germline mismatch at one end, possibly a read error. The chain carries TRBV29-1 and TRBJ2-2; 7 bases are a match to TRBD2. CDR1 is SQVTM and CDR2 is ANQGSEA in the germline V gene. The CDR3 extends over 16 amino acids. Here the CDR3 DNA reads TGCAGCGTTGAAGTCGGGACTAACGGGATAACCGGGGAACTGTTTTTT. Protein product: CSVEVGTNGITGELFF.

In this sample, this clonotype turned up a few times. An end of the junction does not agree with germline; a read error may underlie this. CDR3 sequence (DNA): TGTGCCAGGAGTATCCGGGACAGGGGTACCCAAGAGAGCCAGTACTTC. This gives the protein CARSIRDRGTQESQYF. The chain combines TRBV6-6 with TRBJ2-5, with 10 bases lining up with TRBD1. The CDR3 contains 16 residues. The germline V gene has CDR1 MNHNY and CDR2 SVGAGI (reference sequence).

The chain is built from TRBV6-2 or TRBV6-3 and TRBJ2-1; the D is unclear. Trimming stripped 7 bases from V and 3 bases from J, with 22 bases between. CDR1 MNHEY and CDR2 SVGEGT come from the germline V gene. This CDR3 comprises 17 residues. CDR3: CASTSSQSLVHYNEQFF. CDR3 DNA sequence: TGTGCCAGCACTTCATCACAGTCCCTGGTGCACTACAATGAGCAGTTCTTC.

This chain uses TRBV12-3 or TRBV12-4 with TRBJ1-5; D is possibly TRBD2 (5 bases). The DNA end favors TRBJ2-3, so the J call may be wrong. The length of the CDR3 is 13 residues. CDR3 sequence reads: CASSLTRDKPQYF. CDR3 nucleotides: TGTGCCAGCAGTCTAACTCGGGATAAGCCCCAGTATTTT.

Turning to this clonotype: Since the CDR3 does not end with the conserved phenylalanine or tryptophan, this likely comes from a read error. It is unclear where the CDR3 begins or ends on the DNA, so no DNA is shown, and the CDR3 is as TCRdb lists it. This chain links TRBV6-6 with TRBJ2-7; TRBD1, the D gene given by the table, was not confirmed from the DNA. Germline V gene lookup returns CDR1 MNHNY and CDR2 SVGAGI (reference sequence). A total of 13 residues make up the CDR3, ends included. Here the CDR3 reads CASTGARTYEQDL.

This chain uses TRBV29-1 with TRBJ1-2, with a possible D match to TRBD1 (6 bases). CDR1 and CDR2 from the germline V gene are SQVTM and ANQGSEA. The CDR3 is 15 amino acids. CDR3 in amino acids: CNVAYTGTWGLGYTF. CDR3 bases: TGCAATGTTGCATACACCGGGACATGGGGCTTGGGCTACACCTTC.

With respect to this clonotype: A junction boundary mismatches the germline segment, possibly from a read error. This chain connects TRBV12-3 or TRBV12-4 to TRBJ1-2; 7 nucleotides align to TRBD1. The CDR3 is 13 residues long. DNA for the CDR3: TGCGCCAGCAGTTTAGGGGGGACAGATGGCTACACCTTC. It is translated as CASSLGGTDGYTF.

Note on this clonotype: At one of its ends the junction is not consistent with the germline gene, which may arise from a read error. The V gene is TRBV11-2, the J gene TRBJ2-1; D not certain. The CDR3 has 13 residues. Per germline, CDR1 SGHAT and CDR2 FQNNGV. CDR3 loop: CAISIGSYNEQFF. In DNA form, the CDR3 reads TGTGCCATCAGCATAGGCTCCTACAATGAGCAGTTCTTC.

A note on this clonotype: An end of the junction differs from the germline gene, which may be a read error. CDR3 nucleotides: TGTGCCAGCAGGGTACCCGGACGGGTGAACACTGGAGCTTTCTTT. Protein sequence: CASRVPGRVNTGAFF. The chain links TRBV6-1 to TRBJ1-1, with D unresolved. This CDR3 comprises 15 residues. CDR1 MNHNS and CDR2 SASEGT come from the germline V gene.

Remarks on this clonotype: The junction shows a germline mismatch at one end, possibly a read error. The chain carries TRBV11-2 and TRBJ1-5; the D gene is possibly TRBD1 (6 bases). The CDR3 loop spans 17 amino acids. Germline V gene lookup returns CDR1 SGHAT and CDR2 FQNNGV. The CDR3 nucleotides are TGTGCCAGCAGCTTAGTAGGGGTAACAGGGAGCTATCAGCCTCAGAATTTT. Translation gives CASSLVGVTGSYQPQNF.

A word on this clonotype: The junction and the germline gene differ at one end; a read error may be behind it. The rearrangement links TRBV11-2 to TRBJ1-2; D is perhaps TRBD1 (5 bases). The CDR3 extends over 13 amino acids. CDR1 is SGHAT and CDR2 is FQNNGV in the germline V gene. DNA of the CDR3: TGTGCCAGTGCCGACAGCTTTAACTACGGCTACAACTTC. Translation gives CASADSFNYGYNF.

A word on this clonotype: The junction departs from germline at one end; a sequencing error may be responsible. The chain uses TRBV29-1 and TRBJ2-5; 10 bases align to TRBD2. Germline CDR1 reads SQVTM; CDR2 reads ANQGSEA. This CDR3 region has 15 residues. The CDR3 sequence is CIVRASGSWAENQYF. DNA of the CDR3: TGCATCGTTCGGGCTAGCGGGAGTTGGGCAGAAAACCAGTACTTC.

Turning to this clonotype: This may be a read error: a much more frequent sequence differs by one nucleotide. The chain employs TRBV28 and TRBJ1-2, with D possibly TRBD1 on 6 matching bases. This CDR3 has 14 amino acids. The germline V gene encodes CDR1 MDHEN and CDR2 SYDVKM. The CDR3 reads CASSGRGGNYVYTF. CDR3 DNA: TGTGCCAGCAGTGGGAGGGGGGGGAACTATGTCTACACCTTC.